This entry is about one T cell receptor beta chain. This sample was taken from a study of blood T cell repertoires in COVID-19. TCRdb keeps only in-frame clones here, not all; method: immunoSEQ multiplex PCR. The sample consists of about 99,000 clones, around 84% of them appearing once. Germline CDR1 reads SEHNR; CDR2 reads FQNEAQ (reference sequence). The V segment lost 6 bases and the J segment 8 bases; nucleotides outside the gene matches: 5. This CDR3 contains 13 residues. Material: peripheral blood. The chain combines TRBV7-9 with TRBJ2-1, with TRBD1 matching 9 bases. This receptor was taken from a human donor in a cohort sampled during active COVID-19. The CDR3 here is CASSFRTGDEQFF. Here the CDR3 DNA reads TGTGCCAGCAGTTTTAGGACAGGGGATGAGCAGTTCTTC.